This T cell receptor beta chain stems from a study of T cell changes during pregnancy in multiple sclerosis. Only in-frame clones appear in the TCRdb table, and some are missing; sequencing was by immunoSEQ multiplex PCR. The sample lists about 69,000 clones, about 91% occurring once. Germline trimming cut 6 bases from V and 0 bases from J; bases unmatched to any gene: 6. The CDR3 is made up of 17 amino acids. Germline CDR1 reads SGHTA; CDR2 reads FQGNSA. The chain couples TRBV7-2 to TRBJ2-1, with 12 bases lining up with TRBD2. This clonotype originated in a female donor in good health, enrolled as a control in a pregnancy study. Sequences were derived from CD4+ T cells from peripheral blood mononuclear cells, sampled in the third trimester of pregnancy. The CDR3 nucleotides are TGTGCCAGCAGTAAGGGGACTAGCGGGTCCTCCTACAATGAGCAGTTCTTC. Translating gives CASSKGTSGSSYNEQFF. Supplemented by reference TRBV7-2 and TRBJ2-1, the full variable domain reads GAGVSQSPSNKVTEKGKDVELRCDPISGHTALYWYRQSLGQGLEFLIYFQGNSAPDKSGLPSDRFSAERTGGSVSTLTIQRTQQEDSAVYLCASSKGTSGSSYNEQFFGPGTRLTVL.